Presented here are 13 T cell receptor beta chains from one specimen sequenced in a study of T cells in Graves' hyperthyroidism and ophthalmopathy. Amplification of TCR beta CDR3 regions used RNA as the template. The HTBI primer set was used in a first-round RT-PCR of the TCR CDR3. TCRdb itself ran the multiplex PCR reads through MiXCR, one entry per CDR3 protein. The table has 450,000 to 600,000 distinct CDR3 sequences, approximately 14% seen once. The specimen sequenced was blood. The receptor source for this set is a middle-aged woman with Graves' hyperthyroidism.

This clonotype has a single count. The rearrangement uses TRBV4-1 and TRBJ2-1; D possibly corresponds to TRBD2 (5 bases). The germline V gene has CDR1 MGHRA and CDR2 YSYEKL. This CDR3 has 14 amino acids. The V end lost 1 base, the J end lost 2 bases, and 6 bases lay between the germline ends. The chain's CDR3 is CASSQGRTYNEQFF. In nucleotides, the CDR3 is TGCGCCAGCAGCCAAGGGAGGACCTACAATGAGCAGTTCTTC.

There are many counts of this clonotype. The chain carries TRBV5-1 and TRBJ2-1, with 10 nucleotides matching TRBD1. Germline V lookup: CDR1 SGHRS, CDR2 YFSETQ. This CDR3 spans 14 amino acids. The ends lost 7 bases at V and 10 bases at J; junction bases unmatched: 11. The CDR3 protein is CASSPGGTGEEQFF. For the CDR3, the DNA is TGCGCCAGCTCCCCGGGCGGGACAGGGGAAGAGCAGTTCTTC.

The rearrangement joins TRBV20-1 to TRBJ2-7, with 10 bases fitting TRBD2. Losses at the gene ends were 3 bases for V and 2 bases for J; bases not matched to a gene: 7. The CDR3 runs to 15 residues. CDR1 DFQATT and CDR2 SNEGSKA come from the germline V gene (reference sequence). The CDR3 here is CSASLPSGGAYEQYF. The DNA for the CDR3 is TGCAGTGCTAGCCTTCCTAGCGGGGGTGCCTACGAGCAGTACTTC.

This clonotype showed up just a few times. The genes are TRBV28 and TRBJ2-3, with 9 bases fitting TRBD2. The germline V gene has CDR1 MDHEN and CDR2 SYDVKM. The V segment lost 6 bases and the J segment 5 bases; nucleotides outside the gene matches: 9. The CDR3 totals 15 residues. The CDR3 DNA reads as TGTGCCAGCAGGAGGTCTAGCGGGAAGGTAGATACGCAGTATTTT. It yields the protein CASRRSSGKVDTQYF.

J is TRBJ1-6 and V is TRBV12-3 or TRBV12-4, with D perhaps TRBD1 (5 bases). The CDR3 contains 15 residues. Trimming pared 5 bases from V and 6 bases from J, leaving 14 bases between. CDR3 sequence reads: CASSITGTRNSPLHF. The CDR3 nucleotides are TGTGCCAGCAGTATAACCGGGACTCGTAATTCACCCCTCCACTTT.

This clonotype was found many times. V usage is TRBV6-1 and J usage is TRBJ1-1; 7 bases fit TRBD1. J lost 4 bases, V lost 10 bases, and 9 bases had no gene match. From germline, CDR1 is MNHNS and CDR2 SASEGT. The CDR3 length is 13 residues. In DNA, the CDR3 is TGTGCCACCGGATCGACAGGGAGCACTGAAGCTTTCTTT. It translates to CATGSTGSTEAFF.

The chain recombines TRBV28 with TRBJ1-6, with D possibly matching TRBD1 (5 bases). V gave up 5 bases and J gave up 8 bases, with 16 bases separating them. The germline gives CDR1 MDHEN, CDR2 SYDVKM. The length of the CDR3 is 15 residues. DNA of the CDR3: TGTGCCAGCAGTACCCAGAGGGGTTCGGATTCACCCCTCCACTTT. Its protein product is CASSTQRGSDSPLHF.

In its sample, this clonotype was seen a few times. The J gene is TRBJ2-5, the V gene TRBV28; perhaps TRBD2 as D (6 bases). The V gene's germline CDR1 is MDHEN and CDR2 SYDVKM. The CDR3 is 12 residues long. V was shortened by 3 bases and J by 8 bases, with 10 bases between the two germline ends. CDR3 protein: CASSLEGPTQYF. The CDR3 DNA reads as TGTGCCAGCAGTTTGGAGGGACCTACCCAGTACTTC.

Many counts were recorded for this clonotype. The chain combines TRBV6-1 with TRBJ2-5, with D perhaps TRBD1 (6 bases). Germline V CDR1 and CDR2: MNHNS, SASEGT. This CDR3 comprises 16 residues. The germline V and J ends were trimmed by 0 bases and 5 bases, with 16 bases remaining between them. CDR3 amino acids: CASSEALQGLGETQYF. The DNA for the CDR3 is TGTGCCAGCAGTGAAGCGCTTCAGGGGCTCGGCGAGACCCAGTACTTC.

There are many counts of this clonotype. The chain carries TRBV28 and TRBJ2-3, with TRBD2 identical over 10 bases. V trimming: 5 bases; J trimming: 2 bases; junction bases outside the gene matches: 4. This CDR3 is 15 amino acids long. Germline lookup yields CDR1 MDHEN and CDR2 SYDVKM. The CDR3 reads CASSRLAGLTDTQYF. DNA for the CDR3: TGTGCCAGCAGTCGACTAGCGGGTCTCACAGATACGCAGTATTTT.

V is TRBV5-1 and J is TRBJ1-4, with TRBD1 identical over 10 bases. With 3 bases clipped from V and 5 bases from J, the junction kept 7 bases outside the gene matches. This CDR3 has 16 residues. Germline V gene sequence: CDR1 SGHRS, CDR2 YFSETQ. The CDR3 DNA reads as TGCGCCAGCAGCTCCATCCCGGGACAGGGGAATGAAAAACTGTTTTTT. This gives the protein CASSSIPGQGNEKLFF. The whole variable domain, filled in from reference TRBV5-1 and TRBJ1-4, reads KAGVTQTPRYLIKTRGQQVTLSCSPISGHRSVSWYQQTPGQGLQFLFEYFSETQRNKGNFPGRFSGRQFSNSRSEMNVSTLELGDSALYLCASSSIPGQGNEKLFFGSGTQLSVL.

This clonotype was counted only a few times. The CDR3 loop reads CASSSGLAGDGRREQYF. CDR3 nucleotides: TGTGCCAGCAGTTCCGGACTAGCGGGAGACGGAAGGAGGGAGCAGTACTTC. This chain uses TRBV27 with TRBJ2-7; TRBD2 matches at 13 bases. V gave up 4 bases and J gave up 7 bases; unmatched junction bases: 13. This CDR3 comprises 17 residues. Germline-derived CDR1 and CDR2 are MNHEY and SMNVEV (reference sequence).

This clonotype has more than one count but fewer than ten. The V call is TRBV5-1, the J call TRBJ2-7, with D unclear. Trimming took 5 bases from V and 8 from J, leaving 14 bases between them. The CDR3 consists of 12 residues. Germline V CDR1 and CDR2: SGHRS, YFSETQ. CDR3 sequence reads: CASRTRLGKQYF. The CDR3 nucleotides are TGCGCCAGCAGGACCCGGCTTGGTAAGCAGTACTTC.